This is a list of T cell receptor beta chains from one sample in a study of tumor and adjacent non-tumor tissue in lung cancer. One entry per CDR3 protein results from TCRdb running MiXCR on the multiplex PCR reads. This sample yields 45,000 or so distinct CDR3 sequences, of which less than 70% are seen a single time; over 15% belongs to the top ten. The sample comprised distant non-tumor lung tissue. The source of these receptors is a woman in her thirties or forties with non-small cell lung cancer. The CDR3 runs from the conserved cysteine through the conserved F or W. The D gene is left open where the match is weak. The listing skips clone size in some rows; elsewhere it reads once, few, many or a size class.

d_gene	v_gene	j_gene	len	abundance	CDR3nt	CDR3aa
-	TRBV7-8	TRBJ1-4	14	many	TGTGCCAGCAGTTCAGAGGCGGACGAGGAAAAACTGTTTTTT	CASSSEADEEKLFF
-	TRBV7-9	TRBJ2-7	13	-	TGTGCCAGCAGCGTTGGTAGAGACTACGAGCAGTACTTC	CASSVGRDYEQYF
-	TRBV29-1	TRBJ1-1	15	-	TGTAACGTTCGGACTCGGGGGGCGCGGGGCATTGAAGCTTTCTTT	CNVRTRGARGIEAFF
-	TRBV12-3/TRBV12-4	TRBJ1-5	16	-	TGTGCCAGTAGTCCCGACAGGACCTATAGGAATCAGCCCCAGCATTTT	CASSPDRTYRNQPQHF
TRBD1	TRBV6-6	TRBJ1-2	14	-	TGTGCCTGCAGCTCCGACAGGGGGCTTGGTGGCTACGCCTTC	CACSSDRGLGGYAF
TRBD1	TRBV29-1	TRBJ2-7	13	-	TGCAGCGCTAGGACAGGTTCTCGAAGGGAGCAGTACTTT	CSARTGSRREQYF
TRBD2	TRBV5-4	TRBJ2-1	14	-	TGTGCCAGCAGCTCCTGGCGGGGGTACAATGGGCAGTTCTTC	CASSSWRGYNGQFF
-	TRBV20-1	TRBJ1-1	16	-	TGCAGTGCCCAAACACCAAGGCAGGGGCTGAACACTGAAGCTTTCTTT	CSAQTPRQGLNTEAFF
-	TRBV6-5	TRBJ2-7	14	-	TGTGCCAGCAGTTATGGTCGGAATACCGGCGAACAGTGCTTC	CASSYGRNTGEQCF
-	TRBV28	TRBJ2-7	14	-	TGTGCCAGCAGGGTCCAGAGTGAATCCTACGAGCAGTACTTT	CASRVQSESYEQYF
-	TRBV5-5	TRBJ1-2	16	-	TGTGCCAGCAGCTTGGTCCAGGCCTCCGCTAACTATGGCTACACCTTC	CASSLVQASANYGYTF